Listed below are T cell receptor beta chains from one sample, sequenced in a study of glioma-infiltrating T cells. TCRdb fed the multiplex PCR reads into MiXCR, producing one record per CDR3 protein. The sample lists 90,000 or so distinct CDR3 sequences, roughly 37% occurring once. The sample taken for sequencing was glioma tissue, nonneoplastic brain tissue, or PBMCs (not recorded which). These receptor sequences come from a human donor with low-grade glioma or glioblastoma, undergoing nonglioma brain surgery, or in good health (not recorded which). Each CDR3 is given with its conserved first and last residue. The D gene is left open where the match is weak. Rows give clone size only sometimes, using once, few, many, or a class for an expanded clone.

cdr3_nt: TGTGCCAGCAGCCAATTAGCGGGGGGCCCCTACAATGAGCAGTTCTTC
cdr3_aa: CASSQLAGGPYNEQFF
clone_size: many
d_call: TRBD2
j_call: TRBJ2-1
v_call: TRBV3-1

cdr3_nt: TGTGCCAGCAGTTTCGCTGCGAACACCGGGGAGCTGTTTTTT
cdr3_aa: CASSFAANTGELFF
clone_size: many
d_call: NA
j_call: TRBJ2-2
v_call: TRBV27

cdr3_nt: TGTGCCAGCACAGTTCTGGTCGGGACGAACACTGAAGCTTTCTTT
cdr3_aa: CASTVLVGTNTEAFF
clone_size: NA
d_call: NA
j_call: TRBJ1-1
v_call: TRBV6-5

cdr3_nt: TGTGCCAGCATCCAGGGGTATAGGACTGAAGCTTTCTTT
cdr3_aa: CASIQGYRTEAFF
clone_size: many
d_call: NA
j_call: TRBJ1-1
v_call: TRBV2

cdr3_nt: TGTGCCAGCAGCTCGGGGGGCAATGAGCAGTTCTTC
cdr3_aa: CASSSGGNEQFF
clone_size: many
d_call: TRBD2
j_call: TRBJ2-1
v_call: TRBV7-6

cdr3_nt: TGTGCCAGTAGTACCACCCCCGGGACAAAAAATGAGCAGTTCTTC
cdr3_aa: CASSTTPGTKNEQFF
clone_size: many
d_call: NA
j_call: TRBJ2-1
v_call: TRBV19

cdr3_nt: TGCAGTGCTGAAGCCGGGACACGCAGAGCTGGCGAGCAGTACTTC
cdr3_aa: CSAEAGTRRAGEQYF
clone_size: many
d_call: NA
j_call: TRBJ2-7
v_call: TRBV20-1

cdr3_nt: TGTGCCAGCAGTGGCTGGGACGGTGACACTGAAGCTTTCTTT
cdr3_aa: CASSGWDGDTEAFF
clone_size: many
d_call: NA
j_call: TRBJ1-1
v_call: TRBV12-3/TRBV12-4

cdr3_nt: TGTGCCACCAGCAGCCCGTGGACAGGGGCGAAGACCCAGTACTTC
cdr3_aa: CATSSPWTGAKTQYF
clone_size: once
d_call: TRBD1
j_call: TRBJ2-5
v_call: TRBV15

cdr3_nt: TGTGCCAGCAGATCAGGGGGGACAGGGGGTGGCTACACCTTC
cdr3_aa: CASRSGGTGGGYTF
clone_size: many
d_call: TRBD1
j_call: TRBJ1-2
v_call: TRBV27

cdr3_nt: TGCAGTGCTATCAGACTCTTAGGTGCCTACGAGCAGTACTTC
cdr3_aa: CSAIRLLGAYEQYF
clone_size: many
d_call: NA
j_call: TRBJ2-7
v_call: TRBV20-1

cdr3_nt: TGTGCCCGCTCACCAGATCTACAGGGTGGCTATGGCTACGCCTTC
cdr3_aa: CARSPDLQGGYGYAF
clone_size: NA
d_call: NA
j_call: TRBJ1-2
v_call: TRBV18

cdr3_nt: TGTGCCAGCACCACGGGAAAGGCGGGAGGGTCCTACAATGAGCAGTTCTTC
cdr3_aa: CASTTGKAGGSYNEQFF
clone_size: NA
d_call: TRBD2
j_call: TRBJ2-1
v_call: TRBV6-6

cdr3_nt: TGTGCCGGCGGCCGCGAGTCGGGGAGCACAGATACGCAGTATTTT
cdr3_aa: CAGGRESGSTDTQYF
clone_size: NA
d_call: NA
j_call: TRBJ2-3
v_call: TRBV7-2

cdr3_nt: TGTGCCAGTAGTACGCGACAGGGCCACGAGCAGTACTTC
cdr3_aa: CASSTRQGHEQYF
clone_size: NA
d_call: TRBD1
j_call: TRBJ2-7
v_call: TRBV19